The 8 T cell receptor beta chains below all came from one sample that was sequenced in a study of control samples from healthy donors and cancer patients. Some clones are missing from TCRdb's copy, which holds only in-frame ones; the method was immunoSEQ multiplex PCR. In the table there are around 50,000 clones, approximately 95% of which are singletons. Source material: blood. The receptors were sampled from a woman in her thirties in good health.

The CDR3 DNA is TGTGCCAGCAGCCAGTCCAGGGATCCTGGGGCCAACGTCCTGACTTTC. It codes for CASSQSRDPGANVLTF. V and J are TRBV7-8 and TRBJ2-6, with D maybe TRBD1 (5 bases). Per the germline V gene, CDR1 is SGHVS and CDR2 is FQNEAQ. Between the trimmed V and J ends, which lost 5 bases and 2 bases, there was a span of 13 bases. This CDR3 has 16 amino acids.

The chain combines TRBV19 with TRBJ2-1; D possibly corresponds to TRBD1 (5 bases). The CDR3 is made up of 13 amino acids. From germline, CDR1 is LNHDA and CDR2 SQIVND (reference sequence). The V gene lost 8 bases and the J gene lost 4 bases, with 12 bases spanning the gap. CDR3 protein: CASGAVAYNEQFF. As DNA, the CDR3 is TGTGCCAGTGGGGCCGTAGCATACAATGAGCAGTTCTTC.

The CDR3 protein is CASSVGAGPSSYEQYF. CDR3 DNA sequence: TGTGCCAGCAGCGTAGGGGCAGGCCCGAGCTCCTACGAGCAGTACTTC. The chain couples TRBV9 to TRBJ2-7, with D hard to call. From germline, CDR1 is SGDLS and CDR2 YYNGEE. The length of the CDR3 is 16 residues. V was trimmed by 0 bases and J by 0 bases, leaving 13 bases between them.

The chain employs TRBV6-5 and TRBJ1-6, with TRBD1 matching over 8 bases. This CDR3 is built from 15 residues. Germline V CDR1 and CDR2: MNHEY, SVGAGI. V shed 6 bases, J shed 6 bases, and the junction held 7 bases outside the gene matches. CDR3 sequence: CASRTDRGPNSPLHF. The CDR3 DNA sequence: TGTGCCAGCAGGACAGACAGGGGCCCTAATTCACCCCTCCACTTT.

The chain links TRBV27 to TRBJ2-2, with D possibly being TRBD1 (6 bases). Per germline, CDR1 MNHEY and CDR2 SMNVEV (reference sequence). CDR3 length: 16 residues. Between the trimmed V and J ends, which lost 0 bases and 1 base, there was a span of 9 bases. CDR3: CASSLSGRGNTGELFF. The CDR3 nucleotides are TGTGCCAGCAGTTTATCGGGCAGGGGGAACACCGGGGAGCTGTTTTTT.

The V gene is TRBV7-9, the J gene TRBJ2-3; the match to TRBD1 covers 11 bases. V lost 4 bases and J lost 3; bases outside the gene matches: 3. The CDR3 runs to 15 residues. Per the germline V gene, CDR1 is SEHNR and CDR2 is FQNEAQ (reference sequence). The CDR3 DNA reads as TGTGCCAGCAGCTCCGGACAGGGGGCTACAGATACGCAGTATTTT. Its translation is CASSSGQGATDTQYF.

The rearrangement joins TRBV7-6 to TRBJ2-2; D may be TRBD2 (6 bases). The CDR3 length is 11 residues. CDR1 and CDR2 (germline): SGHVS, FNYEAQ. The CDR3 DNA is TGTGCTATCGGGAGCGCCGGGGAGCTGTTTTTT. Translation: CAIGSAGELFF.

This sequence joins TRBV6-5 and TRBJ2-1, with a tentative D call TRBD2 (5 bases). The CDR3 length is 14 residues. Trimming cost V 8 bases and J 0 bases, with 11 bases left between them. Germline values: CDR1 MNHEY, CDR2 SVGAGI. CDR3 residues: CASAKGASYNEQFF. CDR3 DNA: TGTGCCAGCGCTAAGGGAGCCTCCTACAATGAGCAGTTCTTC.